The clone carrying this T cell receptor beta chain has just a few counts. The cDNA was synthesized by 5'RACE incorporating 10-nucleotide random UMIs. In TCRdb, the 5' RACE reads were re-called with MiXCR into one record per CDR3 protein. The sample has approximately 59,000 distinct CDR3 sequences, more than 4.5% seen once. The entry originates in a study of neurological immune-mediated disorders. Overall study: Relapsing-remitting disease was seen in most of the 34 multiple sclerosis patients, and secondary progressive disease was seen in 3.

Germline loops: CDR1 DFQATT, CDR2 SNEGSKA (reference sequence). The CDR3 has 13 residues. V gave up 4 bases and J gave up 1 base, with 10 bases separating them. Preparation of the unsorted libraries drew on 2 million PBMCs stored at -80 C. Sequencing was done on a sample of PBMCs. This rearrangement joins TRBV20-1 to TRBJ1-1; D is ambiguous. This receptor was taken from a human donor with multiple sclerosis. The donor label of this sample is uncertain. CDR3 bases: TGCAGTGCTATGTCCAGGTCGAACACTGAAGCTTTCTTT. Translating gives CSAMSRSNTEAFF.